These T cell receptor beta chains were read from a single sample in a study of T cell responses to AZD1222 COVID-19 vaccine. Data came from immunoSEQ multiplex PCR; TCRdb stores just in-frame clones and leaves some out. The table lists 200,000 or so clones, about nine tenths of them singletons. The sequences come from peripheral blood, collected on day 0 of AZD1222 vaccination. The receptors here all came from an adult in good health. Each CDR3 is given with its conserved first and last residue. D genes are given only for firm matches. Not all rows give a size; the values are once, few, many and, for expanded clones, a class.

cdr3_nt cdr3_aa j_call v_call d_call clone_size
TGTGCCAGCAGCTCATTAGCCCCCGGGGAGCTGTTTTTT CASSSLAPGELFF TRBJ2-2 TRBV7-9 . .
TGTGCCAGTAGTAACGCGGGGGCGGACAGACACGAGCAGTACTTC CASSNAGADRHEQYF TRBJ2-7 TRBV19 . .
TGTGCCAGCAGCTTATGGACTAGCGGGGGGGTTTACTACGAGCAGTACTTC CASSLWTSGGVYYEQYF TRBJ2-7 TRBV7-9 TRBD2 .
TGTGCCAGCAGTAGATTGACAGGGGGGGGCGAGCAGTACTTC CASSRLTGGGEQYF TRBJ2-7 TRBV25-1 TRBD1 .
TGTGCCAGCAGTTTATCATGGGGACATGGAAATGAGCAGTTCTTC CASSLSWGHGNEQFF TRBJ2-1 TRBV27 . .
TGTGCCAGCAGCTTGGGCGCAGACGTGACCTACGAGCAGTACTTC CASSLGADVTYEQYF TRBJ2-7 TRBV5-4 . once
TGTGCCAGCAGCGCAGTTGCGGGGGATCAGCCCCAGCATTTT CASSAVAGDQPQHF TRBJ1-5 TRBV9 . .
TGCGCCAGCAGCCCCGGGGGGGTGGCGAGCTCCTACAATGAGCAGTTCTTC CASSPGGVASSYNEQFF TRBJ2-1 TRBV5-1 TRBD2 .
TGTGCCAGTACCCTCAGGGGGGCGCGTATAAACATTCAGTACTTC CASTLRGARINIQYF TRBJ2-4 TRBV19 . .
TGCGCCAGCAGCTTGGCCCGACAGGGACAGGGTTCACCCCTCCACTTT CASSLARQGQGSPLHF TRBJ1-6 TRBV5-1 TRBD1 .
TGTGCCAGTAGTATAGGCGCGGGGGGGCCCCCGAACACCGGGGAGCTGTTTTTT CASSIGAGGPPNTGELFF TRBJ2-2 TRBV19 TRBD2 .
TGCGCCAGCAGCTTCGGGACAGGGTGGAATGAGCAGTTCTTC CASSFGTGWNEQFF TRBJ2-1 TRBV4-3 TRBD1 .
TGTGCCAGCAGCAGAATAGCGGGACAAGACACAGATACGCAGTATTTT CASSRIAGQDTDTQYF TRBJ2-3 TRBV7-8 TRBD2 few
TGTGCCAGTATAGGGCTAGCGGGATACTCTGGGGCCAACGTCCTGACTTTC CASIGLAGYSGANVLTF TRBJ2-6 TRBV19 TRBD2 .
TGTGCCAGCAGCCACCGGGACACTACCTACGAGCAGTACTTC CASSHRDTTYEQYF TRBJ2-7 TRBV9 . .
TGTGCCAGCAGCCAAAAAGGGGTTGTCGGCTACGAGCAGTACTTC CASSQKGVVGYEQYF TRBJ2-7 TRBV14 . .
TGTGCCAGCAGCTTAATACTTCGGGACAGGCAGCCGATTCGTACAGATACGCAGTATTTT CASSLILRDRQPIRTDTQYF TRBJ2-3 TRBV7-8 TRBD1 .
TGCAGCGTTGAATCGGGGGACAGACACAATGAGCAGTTCTTC CSVESGDRHNEQFF TRBJ2-1 TRBV29-1 . .
TGTGCCAGTAGTATTCTCGGACTAGCGGGCGCCCTAGCCAAAAACATTCAGTACTTC CASSILGLAGALAKNIQYF TRBJ2-4 TRBV19 TRBD2 .
TGTGCCAGCAGCTTAGCGGCGGGAGGGGTTTACGAGCAGTACTTC CASSLAAGGVYEQYF TRBJ2-7 TRBV7-8 TRBD2 .
TGTGCCAGCAGTTTAAACAGGGACGGCAATCAGCCCCAGCATTTT CASSLNRDGNQPQHF TRBJ1-5 TRBV27 . .
TGTGCCAGTAGTGAAACAGGGAATGGTGGCTACACCTTC CASSETGNGGYTF TRBJ1-2 TRBV19 . .
TGTGCCAGCTCACCACCAGTTATGGTGGTGCAAAACTACAATGAGCAGTTCTTC CASSPPVMVVQNYNEQFF TRBJ2-1 TRBV18 . .
TGTGCCAGCAGTTTGACGGGACAGAATAATTCACCCCTCCACTTT CASSLTGQNNSPLHF TRBJ1-6 TRBV28 TRBD1 once
TGTGCCATCAGAGCAGGGGGAAGAAACACCATATATTTT CAIRAGGRNTIYF TRBJ1-3 TRBV10-3 TRBD1 .
TGTGCCAGCAGCTTGAGCAGCTCCTATAATTCACCCCTCCACTTT CASSLSSSYNSPLHF TRBJ1-6 TRBV5-5 . .
TGCGCCAGCAGCCATCCATATGGGGCTGAAGCTTTCTTT CASSHPYGAEAFF TRBJ1-1 TRBV4-1 . .
TGTGCCAGCAGTTTAGTCCAGATTAATTCACCCCTCCACTTT CASSLVQINSPLHF TRBJ1-6 TRBV27 . once
TGTGCCAGCAGCCGAGAATCGGACAGACGTTGGGAGACCCAGTACTTC CASSRESDRRWETQYF TRBJ2-5 TRBV7-8 . .
TGTGCCAGCAGCTCCCCTAGCGAATTCCTTCCAGAGACCCAGTACTTC CASSSPSEFLPETQYF TRBJ2-5 TRBV7-7 . .
TGCGCCAGCAGCGTGACTGTCACCGGGGAGCTGTTTTTT CASSVTVTGELFF TRBJ2-2 TRBV10-1 . .
TGCAGCGCCTGGGACAGGGGGGGATACGAGCAGTACTTC CSAWDRGGYEQYF TRBJ2-7 TRBV29-1 TRBD1 .
TGTGCCAGCATTCTACCTCCGGGACAGGGGGCGTTCGAGCAGTACTTC CASILPPGQGAFEQYF TRBJ2-7 TRBV27 TRBD1 .
TGCGCCAGCAGCTTGGAACCGGGACAGGGCTATCAGCCCCAGCATTTT CASSLEPGQGYQPQHF TRBJ1-5 TRBV5-1 TRBD1 .
TGTGCCAGCAGTGACATAAGGGCAACCTACGAGCAGTACTTC CASSDIRATYEQYF TRBJ2-7 TRBV2 . .
TGCGCCAGCAGCTTGGCCCGCGGAGCGGGGGCGGGTACGCAGTATTTT CASSLARGAGAGTQYF TRBJ2-3 TRBV5-1 TRBD2 .
TGTGCCAGCAGCTTGAGGCAGGGGGAATGGGGTGGATACGAGCAGTACTTC CASSLRQGEWGGYEQYF TRBJ2-7 TRBV5-8 TRBD1 .
TGCAGCGTTGCAGAAAACAATGAGCAGTTCTTC CSVAENNEQFF TRBJ2-1 TRBV29-1 . .
TGTGCCAGCAGTTACGATGTCCTATCCACTGAAGCTTTCTTT CASSYDVLSTEAFF TRBJ1-1 TRBV6-5 . .
TGTGCCATCAGGCAGGGCACCGGGGAGCTGTTTTTT CAIRQGTGELFF TRBJ2-2 TRBV10-3 . .
TGTGCCAGCTCACAACGACAGGGAGGACGTCAGCCCCAGCATTTT CASSQRQGGRQPQHF TRBJ1-5 TRBV18 TRBD1 .
TGTGCCAGCAGCCAATACCTAGCGGGGGAAAATGAGCAGTTCTTC CASSQYLAGENEQFF TRBJ2-1 TRBV4-2 TRBD2 .
TGTGCCAGGAATACAGGGGAAGGGTACACTGAAGCTTTCTTT CARNTGEGYTEAFF TRBJ1-1 TRBV2 TRBD1 .
TGTGCCTCTAGCACAGTGGGCGCGATCCAAGAGACCCAGTACTTC CASSTVGAIQETQYF TRBJ2-5 TRBV28 . .
TGTGCCAGCAGCTTATATTCCCGTGGACCTTCCTACGAGCAGTACTTC CASSLYSRGPSYEQYF TRBJ2-7 TRBV11-2 . .
TGTGCCAGCAGCATACAGGGCTACAATGAGCAGTTCTTC CASSIQGYNEQFF TRBJ2-1 TRBV7-2 . .
TGTGCCAGCAGCTTAGATAAGGGGACAGGGGCGGATACGCAGTATTTT CASSLDKGTGADTQYF TRBJ2-3 TRBV11-3 TRBD1 .
TGTGCCAGCAGTTTTCCCCCGGACAGGGTAACCGAGCAGTACTTC CASSFPPDRVTEQYF TRBJ2-7 TRBV28 TRBD1 .
TGTGCCAGCAGCCTTGGACTAGCGGGGGGCCCTGCCGAGCAGTACTTC CASSLGLAGGPAEQYF TRBJ2-7 TRBV6-2/TRBV6-3 TRBD2 once
TGTGCCAGCAGTTACGGGACAGGGGCCAATCAGCCCCAGCATTTT CASSYGTGANQPQHF TRBJ1-5 TRBV6-5 TRBD1 .
TGTGCCAGCAGTCCCACCGGGACAGAAAACTATGGCTACACCTTC CASSPTGTENYGYTF TRBJ1-2 TRBV2 TRBD1 .